This TCR beta chain appears in the sequencing data of a study of blood T cell repertoires in COVID-19. Sequencing used immunoSEQ multiplex PCR; TCRdb keeps in-frame clones, though not all of them. The sample yields a few hundred thousand clones, 86% seen once. The V and J ends lost 5 bases and 8 bases, in that order; junction bases with no gene match: 2. This CDR3 has 11 residues. Germline loops: CDR1 DFQATT, CDR2 SNEGSKA (reference sequence). The source material was peripheral blood. V and J are TRBV20-1 and TRBJ2-1, with 8 bases lining up with TRBD1. The sequence came from a woman in her 50s with acute or convalescent COVID-19. The CDR3 loop is CSAHRGDEQFF. CDR3 nucleotides: TGCAGTGCTCACAGGGGGGATGAGCAGTTCTTC.